The rows below give T cell receptor beta chains drawn from one sample of a study of blood T cell repertoires in COVID-19. Measured with immunoSEQ multiplex PCR; TCRdb has only the in-frame clones, and not every one. The data contain about 200,000 clones, around nine tenths of them singletons. Sequencing was performed on peripheral blood. These receptors all stem from a man aged 50-59 years with COVID-19, enrolled during active disease. The CDR3 runs from the conserved cysteine through the conserved F or W. Fields, in order: clone size, D gene, J gene, V gene, CDR3 protein, CDR3 DNA. D genes are given only for firm matches. Size is stated for part of the rows, as once, few or many counts, or as a class when the clone is expanded.

once | NA | TRBJ1-2 | TRBV20-1 | CSAGGGHGYTF | TGCAGTGCTGGGGGAGGCCATGGCTACACCTTC
few | NA | TRBJ2-5 | TRBV9 | CASSVSWGGGTQETQYF | TGTGCCAGCAGCGTAAGTTGGGGCGGGGGCACCCAAGAGACCCAGTACTTC
few | NA | TRBJ2-3 | TRBV7-8 | CASSPRGRTDTQYF | TGTGCCAGCAGCCCAAGGGGCCGCACAGATACGCAGTATTTT
once | TRBD2 | TRBJ2-1 | TRBV7-9 | CASSGRLAGGSYNEQFF | TGTGCCAGCAGCGGCCGACTAGCGGGGGGTTCCTACAATGAGCAGTTCTTC
NA | TRBD1 | TRBJ2-5 | TRBV18 | CASAGTGSKETQYF | TGTGCCAGCGCAGGGACAGGGAGCAAAGAGACCCAGTACTTC
NA | TRBD1 | TRBJ1-2 | TRBV11-2 | CASSSRDRDRELYGYTF | TGTGCCAGCAGCTCCCGGGACAGGGACCGTGAATTGTATGGCTACACCTTC
NA | TRBD1 | TRBJ1-1 | TRBV5-4 | CASSPGQGRLEAFF | TGTGCCAGCAGCCCGGGACAGGGAAGGTTAGAAGCTTTCTTT
NA | TRBD1 | TRBJ2-1 | TRBV5-4 | CASSFRPGQGELKQVF | TGTGCCAGCAGCTTTCGGCCGGGACAGGGGGAATTGAAACAGGTCTTC
once | NA | TRBJ2-3 | TRBV5-6 | CASSLWGRRLTDTQYF | TGTGCCAGCAGCCTTTGGGGGAGGAGGTTGACAGATACGCAGTATTTT
NA | TRBD2 | TRBJ2-1 | TRBV6-5 | CASGLLAGPYNEQFF | TGTGCCAGCGGCCTACTAGCGGGACCCTACAATGAGCAGTTCTTC
NA | TRBD1 | TRBJ2-7 | TRBV5-1 | CASSFGTGLYEQYF | TGCGCCAGCAGCTTCGGGACAGGGTTGTACGAGCAGTACTTC
NA | NA | TRBJ1-6 | TRBV6-2/TRBV6-3 | CASSFGETVDSPLHF | TGTGCCAGCAGTTTCGGAGAAACGGTGGATTCACCCCTCCACTTT
NA | NA | TRBJ1-6 | TRBV27 | CASSLVATYNSPLHF | TGTGCCAGCAGTTTAGTGGCCACCTATAATTCACCCCTCCACTTT
NA | TRBD1 | TRBJ1-6 | TRBV27 | CASSFGQVNNSPLHF | TGTGCCAGCAGTTTCGGACAGGTTAATAATTCACCCCTCCACTTT
NA | TRBD1 | TRBJ1-1 | TRBV3-1/TRBV3-2 | CASSPRTGGNEAFF | TGTGCCAGCAGCCCCCGGACAGGGGGTAATGAAGCTTTCTTT
few | NA | TRBJ2-1 | TRBV4-1 | CASSQELRFEQFF | TGCGCCAGCAGCCAAGAATTACGGTTTGAGCAGTTCTTC
NA | NA | TRBJ1-2 | TRBV3-1/TRBV3-2 | CASSQVLHRGKYGYTF | TGTGCCAGCAGCCAAGTATTACATAGGGGTAAATATGGCTACACCTTC
NA | TRBD2 | TRBJ2-7 | TRBV27 | CASSLSGGRIHYEQYF | TGTGCCAGCAGTTTAAGTGGCGGGAGGATCCACTACGAGCAGTACTTC